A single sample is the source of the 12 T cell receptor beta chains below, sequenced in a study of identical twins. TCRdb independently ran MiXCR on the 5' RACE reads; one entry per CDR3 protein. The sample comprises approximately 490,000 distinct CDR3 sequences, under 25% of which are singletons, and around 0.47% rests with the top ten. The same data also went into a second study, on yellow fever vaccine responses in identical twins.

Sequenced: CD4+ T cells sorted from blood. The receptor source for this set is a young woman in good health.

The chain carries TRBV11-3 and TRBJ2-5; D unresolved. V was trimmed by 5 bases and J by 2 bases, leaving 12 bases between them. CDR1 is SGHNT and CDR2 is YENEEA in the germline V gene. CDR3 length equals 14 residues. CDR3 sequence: CASSLPAGQETQYF. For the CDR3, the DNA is TGTGCCAGCAGCCTCCCGGCAGGTCAAGAGACCCAGTACTTC.

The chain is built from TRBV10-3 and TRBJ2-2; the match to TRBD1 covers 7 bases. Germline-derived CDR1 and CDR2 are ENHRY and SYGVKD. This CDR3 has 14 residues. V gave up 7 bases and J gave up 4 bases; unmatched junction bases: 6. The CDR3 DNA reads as TGTGCCATCACTGGAAGACAGGGCACCGGGGAGCTGTTTTTT. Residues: CAITGRQGTGELFF.

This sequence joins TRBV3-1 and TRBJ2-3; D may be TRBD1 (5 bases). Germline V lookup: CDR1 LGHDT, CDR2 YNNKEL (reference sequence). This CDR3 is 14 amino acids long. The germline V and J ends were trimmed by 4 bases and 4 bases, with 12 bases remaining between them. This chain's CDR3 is CASSPARVPDTQYF. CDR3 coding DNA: TGTGCCAGCAGCCCCGCCAGGGTTCCAGATACGCAGTATTTT.

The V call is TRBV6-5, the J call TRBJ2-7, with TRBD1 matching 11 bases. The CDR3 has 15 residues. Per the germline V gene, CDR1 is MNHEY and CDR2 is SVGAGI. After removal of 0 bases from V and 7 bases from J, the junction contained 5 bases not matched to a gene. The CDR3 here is CASSYSPDRGREQYF. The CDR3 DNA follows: TGTGCCAGCAGTTACTCCCCGGACAGGGGGCGAGAGCAGTACTTC.

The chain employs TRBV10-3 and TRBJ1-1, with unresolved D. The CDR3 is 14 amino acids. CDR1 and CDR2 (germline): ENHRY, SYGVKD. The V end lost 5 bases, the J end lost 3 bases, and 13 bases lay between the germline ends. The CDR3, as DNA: TGTGCCATCAGTCAACAGATCCCTGACACTGAAGCTTTCTTT. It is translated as CAISQQIPDTEAFF.

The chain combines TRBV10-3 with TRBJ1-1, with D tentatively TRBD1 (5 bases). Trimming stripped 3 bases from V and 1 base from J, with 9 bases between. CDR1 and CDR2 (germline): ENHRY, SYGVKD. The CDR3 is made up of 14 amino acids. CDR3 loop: CAISEVQGNTEAFF. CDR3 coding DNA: TGTGCCATCAGTGAAGTTCAGGGGAACACTGAAGCTTTCTTT.

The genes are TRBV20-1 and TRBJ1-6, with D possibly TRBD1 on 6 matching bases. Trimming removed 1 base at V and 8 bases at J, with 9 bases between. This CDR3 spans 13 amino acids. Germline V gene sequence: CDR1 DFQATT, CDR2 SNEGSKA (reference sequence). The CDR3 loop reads CSARVGAYSPLHF. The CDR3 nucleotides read TGCAGTGCTAGAGTGGGGGCATATTCACCCCTCCACTTT.

This CDR3 reads CSAKIDTQYF. The CDR3 DNA reads TGCAGTGCTAAAATAGATACGCAGTATTTT. The chain uses TRBV20-1 and TRBJ2-3; unclear D gene. V lost 4 bases to trimming and J lost 5 bases, with 4 bases between them. Per germline, CDR1 DFQATT and CDR2 SNEGSKA (reference sequence). The CDR3 sequence is 10 residues long.

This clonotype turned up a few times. CDR3 coding DNA: TGTGCCAGCAGGCTGGGAGTCTACAATGAGCAGTTCTTC. Translation: CASRLGVYNEQFF. The chain has TRBV6-1 and TRBJ2-1, with D tentatively TRBD2 (5 bases). Germline V gives CDR1 MNHNS, CDR2 SASEGT. V was cut by 6 bases and J by 3 bases, with 9 bases left in between. CDR3 size: 13 residues.

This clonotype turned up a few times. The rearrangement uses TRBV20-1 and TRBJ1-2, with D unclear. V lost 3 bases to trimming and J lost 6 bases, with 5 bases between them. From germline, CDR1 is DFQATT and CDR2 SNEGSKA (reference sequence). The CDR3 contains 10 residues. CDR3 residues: CSASGDGYTF. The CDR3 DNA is TGCAGTGCTAGTGGTGATGGCTACACCTTC.

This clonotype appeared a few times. This chain's CDR3 is CSVARLENEQFF. CDR3 nucleotides: TGCAGCGTCGCTAGACTAGAAAATGAGCAGTTCTTC. This chain connects TRBV29-1 to TRBJ2-1; maybe TRBD2 (6 bases). The ends were cut back, 6 bases at V and 7 bases at J, with 13 bases in the middle. The V gene's germline CDR1 is SQVTM and CDR2 ANQGSEA. CDR3 length: 12 amino acids.

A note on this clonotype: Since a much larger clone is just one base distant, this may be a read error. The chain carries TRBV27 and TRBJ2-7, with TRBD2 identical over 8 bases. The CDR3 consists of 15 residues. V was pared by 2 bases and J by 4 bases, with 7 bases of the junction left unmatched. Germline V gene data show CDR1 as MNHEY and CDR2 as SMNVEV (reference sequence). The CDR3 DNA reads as TGTGCCAGCAGTTTAAGACGGGAGGGCCAGTACGAGCAGTACTTC. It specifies CASSLRREGQYEQYF.